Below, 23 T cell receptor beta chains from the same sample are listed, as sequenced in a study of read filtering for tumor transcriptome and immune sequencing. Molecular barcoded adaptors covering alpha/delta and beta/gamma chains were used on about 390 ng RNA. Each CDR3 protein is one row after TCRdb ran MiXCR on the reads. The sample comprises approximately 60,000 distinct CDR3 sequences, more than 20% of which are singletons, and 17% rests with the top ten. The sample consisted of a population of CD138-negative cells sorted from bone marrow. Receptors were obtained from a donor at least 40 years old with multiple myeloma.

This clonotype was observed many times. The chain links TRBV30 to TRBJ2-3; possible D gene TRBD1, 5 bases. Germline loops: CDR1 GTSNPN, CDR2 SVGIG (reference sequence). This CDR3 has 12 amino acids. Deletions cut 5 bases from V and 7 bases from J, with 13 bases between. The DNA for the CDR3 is TGTGCCTGGGGAATCGACAGTTATACGCAGTATTTT. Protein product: CAWGIDSYTQYF. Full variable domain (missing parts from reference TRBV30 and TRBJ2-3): SQTIHQWPATLVQPVGSPLSLECTVEGTSNPNLYWYRQAAGRGLQLLFYSVGIGQISSEVPQNLSASRPQDRQFILSSKKLLLSDSGFYLCAWGIDSYTQYFGPGTRLTVL.

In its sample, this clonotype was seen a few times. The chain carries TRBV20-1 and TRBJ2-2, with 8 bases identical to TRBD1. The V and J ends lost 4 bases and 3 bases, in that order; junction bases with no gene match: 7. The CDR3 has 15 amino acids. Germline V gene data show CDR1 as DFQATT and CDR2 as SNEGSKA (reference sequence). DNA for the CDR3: TGCAGTGCTATAGACAGGGGCAGGGACACCGGGGAGCTGTTTTTT. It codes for CSAIDRGRDTGELFF.

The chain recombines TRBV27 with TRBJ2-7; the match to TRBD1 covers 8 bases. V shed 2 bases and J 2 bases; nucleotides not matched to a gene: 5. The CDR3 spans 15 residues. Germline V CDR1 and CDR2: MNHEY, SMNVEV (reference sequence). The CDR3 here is CASSLGTGITYEQYF. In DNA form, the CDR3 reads TGTGCCAGCAGTTTAGGGACAGGAATTACCTACGAGCAGTACTTC.

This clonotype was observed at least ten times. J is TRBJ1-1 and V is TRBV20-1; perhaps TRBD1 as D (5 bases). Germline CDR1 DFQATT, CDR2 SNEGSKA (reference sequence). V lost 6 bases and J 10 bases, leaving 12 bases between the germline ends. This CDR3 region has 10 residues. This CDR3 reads CSASRGGAFF. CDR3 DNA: TGCAGTGCATCTCGGGGGGGAGCTTTCTTT.

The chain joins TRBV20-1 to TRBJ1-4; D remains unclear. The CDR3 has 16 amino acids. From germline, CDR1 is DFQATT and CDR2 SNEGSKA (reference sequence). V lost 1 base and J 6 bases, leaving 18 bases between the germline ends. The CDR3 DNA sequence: TGCAGTGCTAGAGCGGAGGTCGCACAGTTCGATGAAAAACTGTTTTTT. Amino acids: CSARAEVAQFDEKLFF.

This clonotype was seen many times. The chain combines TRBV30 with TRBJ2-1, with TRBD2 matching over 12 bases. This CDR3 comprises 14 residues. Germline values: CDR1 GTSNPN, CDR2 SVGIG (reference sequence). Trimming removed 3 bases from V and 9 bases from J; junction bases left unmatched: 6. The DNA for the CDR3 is TGTGCCTGGAGGGGACTAGCGGGCGCGGGTGAGCAGTTCTTC. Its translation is CAWRGLAGAGEQFF. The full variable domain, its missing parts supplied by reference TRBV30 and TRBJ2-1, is SQTIHQWPATLVQPVGSPLSLECTVEGTSNPNLYWYRQAAGRGLQLLFYSVGIGQISSEVPQNLSASRPQDRQFILSSKKLLLSDSGFYLCAWRGLAGAGEQFFGPGTRLTVL.

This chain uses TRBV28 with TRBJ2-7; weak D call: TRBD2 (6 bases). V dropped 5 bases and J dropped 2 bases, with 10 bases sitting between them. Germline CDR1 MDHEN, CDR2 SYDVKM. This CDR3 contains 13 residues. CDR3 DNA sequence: TGTGCCAGCAGTCGCGGGACCACCTACGAGCAGTACTTC. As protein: CASSRGTTYEQYF.

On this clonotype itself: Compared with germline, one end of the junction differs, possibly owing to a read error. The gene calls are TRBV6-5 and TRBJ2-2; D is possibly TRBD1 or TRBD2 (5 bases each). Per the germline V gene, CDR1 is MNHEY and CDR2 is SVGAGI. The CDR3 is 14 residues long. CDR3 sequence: CASGGWGWIGELLF. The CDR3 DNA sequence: TGTGCCAGCGGTGGATGGGGGTGGATCGGGGAGCTGCTTTTT.

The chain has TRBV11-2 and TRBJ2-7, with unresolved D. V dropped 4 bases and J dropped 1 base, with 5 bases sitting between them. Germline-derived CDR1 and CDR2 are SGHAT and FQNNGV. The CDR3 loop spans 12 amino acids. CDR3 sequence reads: CASSSGSYEQYF. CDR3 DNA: TGTGCCAGCAGCTCCGGGTCCTACGAGCAGTACTTC.

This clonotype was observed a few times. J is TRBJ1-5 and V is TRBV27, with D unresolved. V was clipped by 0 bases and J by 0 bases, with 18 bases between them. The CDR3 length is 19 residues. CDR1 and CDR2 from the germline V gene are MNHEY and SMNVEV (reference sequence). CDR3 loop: CASSLSFTELHNSNQPQHF. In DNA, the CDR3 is TGTGCCAGCAGTTTATCGTTCACAGAACTACACAATAGCAATCAGCCCCAGCATTTT.

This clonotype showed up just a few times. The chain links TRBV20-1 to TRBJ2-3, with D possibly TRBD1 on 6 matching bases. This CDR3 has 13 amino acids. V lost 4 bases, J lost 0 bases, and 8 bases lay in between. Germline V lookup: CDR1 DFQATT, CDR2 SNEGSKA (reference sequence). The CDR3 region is CSATGTSTDTQYF. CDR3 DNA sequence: TGCAGTGCTACCGGGACAAGCACAGATACGCAGTATTTT.

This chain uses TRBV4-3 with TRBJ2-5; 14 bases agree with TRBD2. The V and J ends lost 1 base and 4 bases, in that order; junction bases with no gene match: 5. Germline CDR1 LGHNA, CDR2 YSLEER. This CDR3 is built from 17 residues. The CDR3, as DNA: TGCGCCAGCAGCCAAGGAGTAGGACTAGCGGGAGGAGAGACCCAGTACTTC. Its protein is CASSQGVGLAGGETQYF.

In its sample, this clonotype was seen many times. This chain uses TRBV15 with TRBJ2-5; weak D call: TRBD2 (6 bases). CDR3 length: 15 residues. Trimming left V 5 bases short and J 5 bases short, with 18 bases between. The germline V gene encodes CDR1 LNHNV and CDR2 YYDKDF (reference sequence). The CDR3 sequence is CATSEWGVGRETQYF. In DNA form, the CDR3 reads TGTGCCACCAGCGAGTGGGGGGTGGGAAGGGAGACCCAGTACTTC.

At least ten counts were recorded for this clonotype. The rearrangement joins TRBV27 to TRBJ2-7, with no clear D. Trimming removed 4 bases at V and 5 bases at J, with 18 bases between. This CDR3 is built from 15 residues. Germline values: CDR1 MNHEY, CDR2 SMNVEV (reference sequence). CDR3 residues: CASSSRQGWRHEQYF. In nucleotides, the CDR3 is TGTGCCAGCAGTTCCCGACAAGGCTGGCGGCACGAGCAGTACTTC.

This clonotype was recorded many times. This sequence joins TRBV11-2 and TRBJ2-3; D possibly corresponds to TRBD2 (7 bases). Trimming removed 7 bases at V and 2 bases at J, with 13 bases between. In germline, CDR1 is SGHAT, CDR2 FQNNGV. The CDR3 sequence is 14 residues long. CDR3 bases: TGTGCCAGCAAGGCGGGGGCCCACACAGATACGCAGTATTTT. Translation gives CASKAGAHTDTQYF.

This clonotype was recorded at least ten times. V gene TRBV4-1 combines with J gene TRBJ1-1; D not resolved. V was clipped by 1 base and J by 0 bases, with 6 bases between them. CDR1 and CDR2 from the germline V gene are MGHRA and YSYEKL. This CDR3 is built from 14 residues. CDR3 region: CASSQVPLNTEAFF. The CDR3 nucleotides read TGCGCCAGCAGCCAAGTACCCTTGAACACTGAAGCTTTCTTT.

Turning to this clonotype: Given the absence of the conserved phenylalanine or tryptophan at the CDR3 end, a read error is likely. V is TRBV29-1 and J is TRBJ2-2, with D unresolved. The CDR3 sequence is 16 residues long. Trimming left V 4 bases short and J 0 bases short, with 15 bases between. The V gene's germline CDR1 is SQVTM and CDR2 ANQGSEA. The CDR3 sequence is CSVAHPSGANTGELFL. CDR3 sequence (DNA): TGCAGCGTTGCTCACCCCTCCGGAGCGAACACCGGGGAGCTGTTTCTT.

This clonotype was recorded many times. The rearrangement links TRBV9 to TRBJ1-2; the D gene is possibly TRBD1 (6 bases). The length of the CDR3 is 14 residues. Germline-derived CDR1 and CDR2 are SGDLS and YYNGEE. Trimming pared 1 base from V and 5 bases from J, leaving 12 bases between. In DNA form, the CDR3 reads TGTGCCAGCAGCGTATTGGGGGCTTTGTATGGCTACACCTTC. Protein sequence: CASSVLGALYGYTF.

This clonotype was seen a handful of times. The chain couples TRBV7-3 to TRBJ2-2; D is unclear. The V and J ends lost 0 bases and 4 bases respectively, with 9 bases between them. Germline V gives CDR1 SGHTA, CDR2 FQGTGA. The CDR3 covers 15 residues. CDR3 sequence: CASSLTGTSTGELFF. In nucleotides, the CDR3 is TGTGCCAGCAGCTTAACCGGCACCAGCACCGGGGAGCTGTTTTTT.

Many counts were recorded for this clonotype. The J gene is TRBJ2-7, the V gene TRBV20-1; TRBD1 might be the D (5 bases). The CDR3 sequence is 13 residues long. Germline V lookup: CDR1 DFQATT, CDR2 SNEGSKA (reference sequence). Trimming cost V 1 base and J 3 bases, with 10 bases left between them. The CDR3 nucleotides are TGCAGTGCTAGAGCCGGAGACAGCTACGAGCAGTACTTC. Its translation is CSARAGDSYEQYF.

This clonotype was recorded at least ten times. Here the CDR3 reads CASSSSAELISNQPQHF. CDR3 in DNA: TGTGCCAGCAGCTCGTCGGCAGAGTTAATTAGCAATCAGCCCCAGCATTTT. The V and J genes are TRBV7-9 and TRBJ1-5, with D hard to call. The CDR3 has 17 amino acids. V shed 4 bases and J shed 0 bases, with 16 bases lying between them. The germline V gene encodes CDR1 SEHNR and CDR2 FQNEAQ (reference sequence).

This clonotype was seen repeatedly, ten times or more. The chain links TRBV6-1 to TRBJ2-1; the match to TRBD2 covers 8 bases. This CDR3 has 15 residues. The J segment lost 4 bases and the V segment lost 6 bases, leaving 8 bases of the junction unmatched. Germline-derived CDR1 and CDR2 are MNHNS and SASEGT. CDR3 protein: CASRAGGFSYNEQFF. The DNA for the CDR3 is TGTGCCAGCAGGGCGGGAGGCTTCTCTTACAATGAGCAGTTCTTC.

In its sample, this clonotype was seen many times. CDR3 loop: CASSYSGWGVETQYF. CDR3 nucleotides: TGTGCCAGCAGTTACTCGGGTTGGGGGGTAGAGACCCAGTACTTC. The rearrangement links TRBV6-6 to TRBJ2-5; perhaps TRBD2 as D (6 bases). This CDR3 is built from 15 residues. V was cut by 0 bases and J by 4 bases, with 12 bases left in between. From germline, CDR1 is MNHNY and CDR2 SVGAGI (reference sequence).